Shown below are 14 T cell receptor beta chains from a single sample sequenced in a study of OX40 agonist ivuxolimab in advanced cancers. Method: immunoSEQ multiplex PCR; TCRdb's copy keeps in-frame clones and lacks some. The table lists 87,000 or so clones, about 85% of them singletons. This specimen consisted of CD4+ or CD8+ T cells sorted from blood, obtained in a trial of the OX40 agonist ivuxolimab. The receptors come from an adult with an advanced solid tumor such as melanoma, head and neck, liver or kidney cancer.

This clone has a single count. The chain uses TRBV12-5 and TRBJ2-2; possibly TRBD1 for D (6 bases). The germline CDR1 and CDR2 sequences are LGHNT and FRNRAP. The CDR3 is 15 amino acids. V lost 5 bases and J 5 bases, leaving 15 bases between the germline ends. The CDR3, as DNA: TGTGCTAGTGGTCTCAAACAAGGGGGAACCGGGGAGCTGTTTTTT. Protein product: CASGLKQGGTGELFF. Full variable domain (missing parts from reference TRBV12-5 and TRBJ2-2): DARVTQTPRHKVTEMGQEVTMRCQPILGHNTVFWYRQTMMQGLELLAYFRNRAPLDDSGMPKDRFSAEMPDATLATLKIQPSEPRDSAVYFCASGLKQGGTGELFFGEGSRLTVL.

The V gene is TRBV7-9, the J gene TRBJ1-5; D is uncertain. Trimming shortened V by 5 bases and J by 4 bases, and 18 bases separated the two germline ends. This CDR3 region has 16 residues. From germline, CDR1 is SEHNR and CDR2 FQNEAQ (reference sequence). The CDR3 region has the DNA TGTGCCAGCAGCCAAGAAGGCTTCCTCTCGAATCAGCCCCAGCATTTT. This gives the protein CASSQEGFLSNQPQHF.

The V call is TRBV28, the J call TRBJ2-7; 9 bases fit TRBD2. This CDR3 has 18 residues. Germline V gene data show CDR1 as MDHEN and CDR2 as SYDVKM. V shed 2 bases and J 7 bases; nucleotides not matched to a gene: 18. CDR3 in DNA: TGTGCCAGCAGTTTACCCCCCCCGGGGATAGCGGGAGAATCGGAGCAGTACTTC. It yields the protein CASSLPPPGIAGESEQYF.

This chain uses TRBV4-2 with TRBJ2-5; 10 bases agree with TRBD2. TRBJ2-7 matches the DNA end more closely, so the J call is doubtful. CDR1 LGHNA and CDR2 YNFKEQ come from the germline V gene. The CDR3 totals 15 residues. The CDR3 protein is CASSQGSGRADEQYF. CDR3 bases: TGTGCCAGCAGCCAAGGAAGCGGGAGGGCAGACGAGCAGTACTTC.

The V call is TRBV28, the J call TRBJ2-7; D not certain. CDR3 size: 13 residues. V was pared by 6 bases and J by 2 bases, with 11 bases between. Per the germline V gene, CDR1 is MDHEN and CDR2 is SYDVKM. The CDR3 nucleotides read TGTGCCAGCAGCACAGCCCAAACCTACGAGCAGTACTTC. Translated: CASSTAQTYEQYF.

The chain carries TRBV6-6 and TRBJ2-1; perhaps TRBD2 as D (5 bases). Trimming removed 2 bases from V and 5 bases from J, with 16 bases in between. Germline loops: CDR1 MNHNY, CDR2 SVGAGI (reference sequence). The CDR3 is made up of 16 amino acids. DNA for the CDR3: TGTGCCAGCAGTTACCCGACTACCATGACCAACAATGAGCAGTTCTTC. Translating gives CASSYPTTMTNNEQFF.

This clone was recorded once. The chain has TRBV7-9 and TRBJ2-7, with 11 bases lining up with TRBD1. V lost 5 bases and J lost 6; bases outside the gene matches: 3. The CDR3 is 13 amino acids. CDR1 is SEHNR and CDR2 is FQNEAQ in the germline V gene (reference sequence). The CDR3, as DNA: TGTGCCAGCAGCCGGGGACAGGGGGGCGAGCAGTACTTC. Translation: CASSRGQGGEQYF.

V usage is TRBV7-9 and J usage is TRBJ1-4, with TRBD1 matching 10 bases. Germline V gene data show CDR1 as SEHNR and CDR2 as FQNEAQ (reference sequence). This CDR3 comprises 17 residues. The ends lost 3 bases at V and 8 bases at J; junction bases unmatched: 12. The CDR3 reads CASSFGQGGRWDEKLFF. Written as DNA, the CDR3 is TGTGCCAGCAGCTTCGGACAGGGGGGTCGATGGGACGAAAAACTGTTTTTT.

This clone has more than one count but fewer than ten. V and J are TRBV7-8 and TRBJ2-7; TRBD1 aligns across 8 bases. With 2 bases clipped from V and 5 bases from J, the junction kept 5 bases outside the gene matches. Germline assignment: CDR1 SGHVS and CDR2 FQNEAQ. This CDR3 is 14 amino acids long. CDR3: CASSLPGGQNEQYF. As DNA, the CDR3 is TGTGCCAGCAGCTTACCAGGGGGCCAGAACGAGCAGTACTTC.

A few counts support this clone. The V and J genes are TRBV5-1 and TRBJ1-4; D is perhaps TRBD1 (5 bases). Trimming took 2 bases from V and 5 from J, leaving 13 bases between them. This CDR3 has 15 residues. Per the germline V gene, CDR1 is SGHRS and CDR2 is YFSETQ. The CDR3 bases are TGCGCCAGCAGCTTCCTAGGGGTGAGGAATGAAAAACTGTTTTTT. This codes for CASSFLGVRNEKLFF. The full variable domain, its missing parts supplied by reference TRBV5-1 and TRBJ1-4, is KAGVTQTPRYLIKTRGQQVTLSCSPISGHRSVSWYQQTPGQGLQFLFEYFSETQRNKGNFPGRFSGRQFSNSRSEMNVSTLELGDSALYLCASSFLGVRNEKLFFGSGTQLSVL.

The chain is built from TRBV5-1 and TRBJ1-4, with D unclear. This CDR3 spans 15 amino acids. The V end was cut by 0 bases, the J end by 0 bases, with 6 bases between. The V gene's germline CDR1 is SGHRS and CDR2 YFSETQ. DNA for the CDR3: TGCGCCAGCAGCTTGGCCTTTACAACTAATGAAAAACTGTTTTTT. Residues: CASSLAFTTNEKLFF.

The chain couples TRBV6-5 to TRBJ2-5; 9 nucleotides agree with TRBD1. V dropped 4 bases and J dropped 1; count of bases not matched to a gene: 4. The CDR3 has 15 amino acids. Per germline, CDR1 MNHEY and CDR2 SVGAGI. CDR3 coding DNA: TGTGCCAGCAGTTTAAACAGGGGGCGCCAAGAGACCCAGTACTTC. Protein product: CASSLNRGRQETQYF.

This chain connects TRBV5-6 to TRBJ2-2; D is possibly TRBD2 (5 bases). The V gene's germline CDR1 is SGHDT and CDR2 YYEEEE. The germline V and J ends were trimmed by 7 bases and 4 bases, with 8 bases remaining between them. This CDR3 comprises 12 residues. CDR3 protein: CASGGGTGELFF. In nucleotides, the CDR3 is TGTGCCAGCGGAGGAGGCACCGGGGAGCTGTTTTTT.

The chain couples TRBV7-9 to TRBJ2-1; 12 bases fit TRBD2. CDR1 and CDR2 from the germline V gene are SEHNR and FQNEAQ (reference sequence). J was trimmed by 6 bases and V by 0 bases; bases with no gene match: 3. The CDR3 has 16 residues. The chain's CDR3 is CASSLARTSGINEQFF. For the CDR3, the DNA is TGTGCCAGCAGCTTAGCTAGGACTAGCGGGATCAATGAGCAGTTCTTC.